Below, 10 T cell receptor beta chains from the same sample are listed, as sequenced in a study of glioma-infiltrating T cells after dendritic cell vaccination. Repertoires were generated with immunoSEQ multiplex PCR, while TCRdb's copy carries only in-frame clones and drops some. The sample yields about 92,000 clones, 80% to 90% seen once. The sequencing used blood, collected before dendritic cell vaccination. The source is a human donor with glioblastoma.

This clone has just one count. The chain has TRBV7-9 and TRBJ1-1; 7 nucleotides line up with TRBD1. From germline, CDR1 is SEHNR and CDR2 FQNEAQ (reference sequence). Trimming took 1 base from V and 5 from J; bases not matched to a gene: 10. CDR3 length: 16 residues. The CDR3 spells CASSLEAGGVGTEAFF. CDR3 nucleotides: TGTGCCAGCAGCTTAGAGGCAGGGGGTGTTGGTACTGAAGCTTTCTTT. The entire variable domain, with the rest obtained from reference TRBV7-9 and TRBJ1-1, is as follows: DTGVSQNPRHKITKRGQNVTFRCDPISEHNRLYWYRQTLGQGPEFLTYFQNEAQLEKSRLLSDRFSAERPKGSFSTLEIQRTEQGDSAMYLCASSLEAGGVGTEAFFGQGTRLTVV.

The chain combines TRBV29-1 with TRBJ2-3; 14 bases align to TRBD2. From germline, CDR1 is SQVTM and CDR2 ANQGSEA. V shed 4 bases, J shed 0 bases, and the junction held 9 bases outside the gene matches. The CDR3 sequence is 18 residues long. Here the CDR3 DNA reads TGCAGCGTTGGTAAAGGGACTAGCGGGAGCGGTAGCACAGATACGCAGTATTTT. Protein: CSVGKGTSGSGSTDTQYF.

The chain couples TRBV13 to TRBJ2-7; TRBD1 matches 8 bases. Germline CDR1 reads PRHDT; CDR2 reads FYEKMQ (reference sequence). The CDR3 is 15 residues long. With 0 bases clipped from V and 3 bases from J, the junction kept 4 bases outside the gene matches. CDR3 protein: CASSLGPGGFYEQYF. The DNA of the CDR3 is TGTGCCAGCAGCTTAGGGCCAGGGGGCTTCTACGAGCAGTACTTC.

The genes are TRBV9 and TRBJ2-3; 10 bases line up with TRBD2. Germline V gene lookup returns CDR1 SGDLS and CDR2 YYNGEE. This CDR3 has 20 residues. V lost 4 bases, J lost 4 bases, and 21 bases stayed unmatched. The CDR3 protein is CASSPRGLAGEVGFADTQYF. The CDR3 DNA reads TGTGCCAGCAGCCCGAGGGGTCTAGCGGGAGAAGTGGGCTTCGCAGATACGCAGTATTTT.

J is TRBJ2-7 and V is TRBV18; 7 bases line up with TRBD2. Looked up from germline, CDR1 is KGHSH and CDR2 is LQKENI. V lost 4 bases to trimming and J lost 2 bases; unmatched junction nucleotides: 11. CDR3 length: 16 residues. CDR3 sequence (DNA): TGTGCCAGCTCACTTCAGGGAGGGCTGGGTCCCTACGAGCAGTACTTC. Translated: CASSLQGGLGPYEQYF. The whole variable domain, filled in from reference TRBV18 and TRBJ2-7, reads NAGVMQNPRHLVRRRGQEARLRCSPMKGHSHVYWYRQLPEEGLKFMVYLQKENIIDESGMPKERFSAEFPKEGPSILRIQQVVRGDSAAYFCASSLQGGLGPYEQYFGPGTRLTVT.

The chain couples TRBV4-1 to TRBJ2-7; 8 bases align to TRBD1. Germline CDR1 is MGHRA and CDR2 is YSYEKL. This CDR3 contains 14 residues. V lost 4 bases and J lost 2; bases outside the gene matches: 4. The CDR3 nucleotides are TGCGCCAGCAGCCCCCGGACAGGGACCTACGAGCAGTACTTC. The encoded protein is CASSPRTGTYEQYF.

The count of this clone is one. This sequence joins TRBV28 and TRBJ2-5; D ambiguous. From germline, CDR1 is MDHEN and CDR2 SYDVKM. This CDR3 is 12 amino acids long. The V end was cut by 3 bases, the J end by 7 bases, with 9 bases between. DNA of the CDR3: TGTGCCAGCAGTTTGGGCCCGCGGACCCAGTACTTC. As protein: CASSLGPRTQYF.

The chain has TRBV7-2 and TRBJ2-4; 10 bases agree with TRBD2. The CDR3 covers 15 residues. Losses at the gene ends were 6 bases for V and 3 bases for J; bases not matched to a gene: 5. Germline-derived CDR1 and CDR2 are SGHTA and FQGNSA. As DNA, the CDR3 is TGTGCCAGCAGAAACCCTAGCGGGGGCAAAAACATTCAGTACTTC. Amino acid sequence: CASRNPSGGKNIQYF. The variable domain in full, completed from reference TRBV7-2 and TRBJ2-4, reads GAGVSQSPSNKVTEKGKDVELRCDPISGHTALYWYRQSLGQGLEFLIYFQGNSAPDKSGLPSDRFSAERTGGSVSTLTIQRTQQEDSAVYLCASRNPSGGKNIQYFGAGTRLSVL.

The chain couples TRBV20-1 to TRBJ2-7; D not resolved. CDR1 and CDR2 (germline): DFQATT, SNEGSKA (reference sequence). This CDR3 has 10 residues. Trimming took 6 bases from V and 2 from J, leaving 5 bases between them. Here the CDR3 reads CSARAYEQYF. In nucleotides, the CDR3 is TGCAGTGCCCGGGCCTACGAGCAGTACTTC.

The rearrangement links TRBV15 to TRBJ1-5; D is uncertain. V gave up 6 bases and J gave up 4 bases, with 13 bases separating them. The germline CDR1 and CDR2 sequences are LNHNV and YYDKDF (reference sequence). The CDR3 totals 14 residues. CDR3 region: CATSRDGINQPQHF. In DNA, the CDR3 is TGTGCCACCAGTCGAGACGGGATTAATCAGCCCCAGCATTTT.